Listed below are T cell receptor beta chains from one sample, sequenced in a study of blood T cell repertoires in COVID-19. Clones were sequenced by immunoSEQ multiplex PCR, and TCRdb holds only the in-frame ones, with some missing. The sample includes fewer than 150,000 clones, about 88% of them seen just once. Sequenced material: peripheral blood. The receptors derive from a man aged 45 to 65 with active or convalescent COVID-19. Each CDR3 is given with its conserved first and last residue. Fields, in order: clone size, D gene, J gene, V gene, CDR3 protein, CDR3 DNA. A D gene is named only where the DNA matches it firmly. Size tells how often a clone was seen (once, few, many) or the class of an expanded clone, and some rows leave it out.

- | TRBD2 | TRBJ2-7 | TRBV19 | CATGLVAGGTYEQYF | TGTGCCACCGGGCTGGTAGCGGGGGGGACCTACGAGCAGTACTTC
once | - | TRBJ1-2 | TRBV10-3 | CAISESAGDADGYTF | TGTGCCATCAGTGAGTCAGCAGGGGATGCGGATGGCTACACCTTC
- | TRBD1 | TRBJ2-1 | TRBV12-5 | CASGPGTGTYNEQFF | TGTGCTAGTGGTCCCGGGACAGGGACCTACAATGAGCAGTTCTTC
- | TRBD2 | TRBJ2-1 | TRBV7-3 | CANLADLFDEQFF | TGTGCCAATCTAGCGGATCTCTTCGATGAGCAGTTCTTC
- | - | TRBJ1-2 | TRBV6-1 | CASSEDIYGYTF | TGTGCCAGCAGCGAAGACATCTATGGCTACACCTTC
- | TRBD1 | TRBJ2-6 | TRBV5-1 | CASSSTGGVSGANVLTF | TGCGCCAGCAGCTCCACAGGGGGCGTCTCTGGGGCCAACGTCCTGACTTTC
- | - | TRBJ1-4 | TRBV9 | CASSVAGEREKLFF | TGTGCCAGCAGCGTAGCGGGGGAGCGTGAAAAACTGTTTTTT
- | - | TRBJ2-3 | TRBV5-1 | CASSLEQGAFTQYF | TGCGCCAGCAGCTTGGAACAGGGAGCGTTTACGCAGTATTTT
- | TRBD2 | TRBJ2-5 | TRBV5-5 | CASSLIAGVGETQYF | TGTGCCAGCAGCTTGATAGCGGGAGTTGGGGAGACCCAGTACTTC
- | TRBD2 | TRBJ2-7 | TRBV27 | CASSWSMGGRPYEQYF | TGTGCCAGCAGTTGGTCCATGGGGGGGAGACCCTACGAGCAGTACTTC
- | TRBD2 | TRBJ2-1 | TRBV7-9 | CASSLGGLAVLYNEQFF | TGTGCCAGCAGCTTGGGGGGACTAGCGGTCTTATACAATGAGCAGTTCTTC
- | - | TRBJ2-3 | TRBV9 | CASSVWGGGDTQYF | TGTGCCAGCAGCGTATGGGGCGGTGGAGATACGCAGTATTTT
- | - | TRBJ1-2 | TRBV28 | CASSLSDSGYGYTF | TGTGCCAGCAGTTTATCGGACAGCGGCTATGGCTACACCTTC
- | TRBD1 | TRBJ2-1 | TRBV11-3 | CASSSPGQGRGEQFF | TGTGCCAGCAGCTCCCCGGGACAGGGACGGGGTGAGCAGTTCTTC
- | - | TRBJ2-5 | TRBV7-6 | CASSLGPGVSQETQYF | TGTGCCAGCAGCTTAGGTCCGGGTGTTTCCCAAGAGACCCAGTACTTC
- | - | TRBJ1-6 | TRBV9 | CASSVEAGSPLHF | TGTGCCAGCAGCGTAGAGGCGGGTTCACCCCTCCACTTT
- | TRBD1 | TRBJ1-1 | TRBV28 | CASSFATGVPRDTEAFF | TGTGCCAGCAGTTTCGCCACAGGGGTGCCGCGTGACACTGAAGCTTTCTTT
- | TRBD1 | TRBJ1-1 | TRBV6-5 | CASSTSYRGTEAFF | TGTGCCAGCAGTACTTCATACAGGGGCACTGAAGCTTTCTTT
few | - | TRBJ2-2 | TRBV5-6 | CASSSLTGYTGELFF | TGTGCCAGCAGCAGCCTTACAGGGTACACCGGGGAGCTGTTTTTT
- | - | TRBJ1-1 | TRBV27 | CASSFGSRRTNTEAFF | TGTGCCAGCAGTTTTGGGTCCCGGAGAACGAACACTGAAGCTTTCTTT
- | TRBD1 | TRBJ2-7 | TRBV29-1 | CSVEAPGGIYEQYF | TGCAGCGTTGAAGCACCAGGGGGCATCTACGAGCAGTACTTC
- | - | TRBJ2-1 | TRBV2 | CASSEAENTYNEQFF | TGTGCCAGCAGTGAAGCGGAGAATACGTACAATGAGCAGTTCTTC
- | - | TRBJ1-1 | TRBV28 | CASSLNRAAFF | TGTGCCAGCAGTTTAAACAGGGCAGCTTTCTTT
- | - | TRBJ1-3 | TRBV7-6 | CASSLVENGNTIYF | TGTGCCAGCAGCTTAGTGGAGAATGGAAACACCATATATTTT
- | TRBD1 | TRBJ2-1 | TRBV24-1 | CATSDTGTGGYEQFF | TGTGCCACCAGTGACACCGGGACAGGGGGCTATGAGCAGTTCTTC
- | - | TRBJ1-1 | TRBV18 | CASSPMGGRQAFF | TGTGCCAGCTCACCAATGGGGGGGCGCCAAGCTTTCTTT
- | TRBD2 | TRBJ2-1 | TRBV29-1 | CSGGSGSSYNEQFF | TGCAGCGGGGGGAGCGGGAGCTCCTACAATGAGCAGTTCTTC
- | TRBD2 | TRBJ2-3 | TRBV4-3 | CASSPGLAGFTDTQYF | TGCGCCAGCAGCCCCGGACTAGCGGGATTTACAGATACGCAGTATTTT
- | TRBD2 | TRBJ2-5 | TRBV6-5 | CASSYGTGGETQYF | TGTGCCAGCAGTTATGGGACGGGAGGAGAGACCCAGTACTTC
- | - | TRBJ2-5 | TRBV5-1 | CASSPPAGNRETQYF | TGCGCCAGCAGCCCACCCGCCGGGAACCGAGAGACCCAGTACTTC
- | TRBD1 | TRBJ1-5 | TRBV28 | CAGRQGNNQPQHF | TGTGCCGGAAGACAGGGGAACAATCAGCCCCAGCATTTT
- | TRBD1 | TRBJ2-3 | TRBV7-9 | CASSSGGHSTDTQYF | TGTGCCAGCAGCTCAGGGGGCCATAGCACAGATACGCAGTATTTT
- | - | TRBJ1-5 | TRBV6-1 | CASSEQYSNQPQHF | TGTGCCAGCAGTGAACAGTATAGCAATCAGCCCCAGCATTTT
- | TRBD2 | TRBJ2-1 | TRBV7-3 | CASSLRLAGGPAEQFF | TGTGCCAGCAGCTTAAGGCTAGCGGGAGGGCCAGCTGAGCAGTTCTTC
- | - | TRBJ2-1 | TRBV28 | CASSDRNNEQFF | TGTGCCAGCAGCGACAGAAACAATGAGCAGTTCTTC
- | - | TRBJ1-5 | TRBV28 | CASSFKRGTGTNQPQHF | TGTGCCAGCAGTTTTAAAAGGGGAACAGGGACCAATCAGCCCCAGCATTTT
- | - | TRBJ2-1 | TRBV9 | CASSPSLVSGLRNEQFF | TGTGCCAGCAGCCCCTCCTTGGTTAGCGGCCTCAGGAATGAGCAGTTCTTC
- | - | TRBJ1-3 | TRBV5-6 | CASSLKGLGSGNTIYF | TGTGCCAGCAGCTTGAAGGGACTAGGTTCTGGAAACACCATATATTTT
- | TRBD1 | TRBJ2-4 | TRBV19 | CASSVTGTAKNIQYF | TGTGCCAGTAGTGTCACCGGGACAGCTAAAAACATTCAGTACTTC
- | - | TRBJ1-2 | TRBV6-6 | CASSYGGGYTF | TGTGCCAGCAGTTACGGAGGTGGCTACACCTTC
few | - | TRBJ2-1 | TRBV11-2 | CASSLKAERRDNEQFF | TGTGCCAGCAGCTTAAAAGCGGAACGACGGGACAATGAGCAGTTCTTC
- | - | TRBJ2-4 | TRBV28 | CASSRGLAKNIQYF | TGTGCCAGCAGCCGGGGACTGGCCAAAAACATTCAGTACTTC
few | - | TRBJ2-3 | TRBV19 | CASSLGLSTDTQYF | TGTGCCAGTAGTCTGGGACTTAGCACAGATACGCAGTATTTT
- | TRBD1 | TRBJ1-1 | TRBV5-1 | CASSASGTGGTEAFF | TGCGCCAGCAGCGCCTCCGGGACAGGGGGCACTGAAGCTTTCTTT
- | - | TRBJ1-4 | TRBV7-8 | CASSLLGQEKLFF | TGTGCCAGCAGCTTGCTAGGACAGGAAAAACTGTTTTTT
- | TRBD1 | TRBJ1-2 | TRBV28 | CASSPSDRNYGYTF | TGTGCCAGCAGTCCCTCGGACAGGAACTATGGCTACACCTTC
- | TRBD1 | TRBJ2-1 | TRBV28 | CASSIRDRVVYNEQFF | TGTGCCAGCAGTATCAGAGACAGGGTTGTCTACAATGAGCAGTTCTTC
- | - | TRBJ1-1 | TRBV10-3 | CAIARTGDTEAFF | TGTGCCATCGCCAGGACGGGAGACACTGAAGCTTTCTTT
few | TRBD1 | TRBJ1-2 | TRBV27 | CASSSPVPGQGMYGYTF | TGTGCCAGCAGTTCCCCCGTCCCGGGACAGGGAATGTACGGCTACACCTTC
- | - | TRBJ2-5 | TRBV6-2/TRBV6-3 | CASSYYGVQETQYF | TGTGCCAGCAGTTACTACGGGGTCCAAGAGACCCAGTACTTC
once | - | TRBJ2-7 | TRBV3-1/TRBV3-2 | CASSQDGVWSSYEQYF | TGTGCCAGCAGCCAAGACGGTGTGTGGAGCTCCTACGAGCAGTACTTC